Listed below are T cell receptor beta chains from one sample, sequenced in a study of blood T cell repertoires in COVID-19. The data were produced by immunoSEQ multiplex PCR, yet TCRdb's version contains in-frame clones alone and is incomplete. The table has some 68,000 clones, about four fifths seen once. Sequenced: peripheral blood. These receptors all stem from a man between 65 and 85 years old with acute or convalescent COVID-19. CDR3s include the opening cysteine and the closing phenylalanine or tryptophan. The D gene is left open where the match is weak. Only part of the rows carry a size: once, few, many, or a class if the clone is expanded.

abundance	v_gene	d_gene	j_gene	CDR3nt	CDR3aa
.	TRBV6-5	TRBD2	TRBJ2-5	TGTGCCAGCAGCATGGGACTAGCGGGAACTGAGACCCAGTACTTC	CASSMGLAGTETQYF
.	TRBV19	TRBD1	TRBJ2-2	TGTGCCACCAAGGGGACAGGGGGCACCGGGGAGCTGTTTTTT	CATKGTGGTGELFF
.	TRBV6-2/TRBV6-3	TRBD2	TRBJ2-7	TGTGCCAGCAGTCTAGCGGGAGCCTACGAGCAGTACTTC	CASSLAGAYEQYF
once	TRBV11-3	TRBD1	TRBJ2-1	TGTGCCAGCAGCACAAGACAGGGGATAAATGAGCAGTTCTTC	CASSTRQGINEQFF
.	TRBV5-4	.	TRBJ2-2	TGTGCCAGCAGCTTGGGTGCAGGGTACGCCGGGGAGCTGTTTTTT	CASSLGAGYAGELFF
.	TRBV19	TRBD1	TRBJ2-2	TGTGCCAGTAGTACTTACAGGGGGAGCACCGGGGAGCTGTTTTTT	CASSTYRGSTGELFF
.	TRBV27	.	TRBJ1-6	TGTGCCAGCAGTTTAGGGGGGGTTGGGGGCTATAATTCACCCCTCCACTTT	CASSLGGVGGYNSPLHF
few	TRBV7-3	TRBD2	TRBJ2-2	TGTGCCAGCAGCTTAGGGACTAGCTCGCGGGCCGGGGAGCTGTTTTTT	CASSLGTSSRAGELFF
.	TRBV7-3	TRBD1	TRBJ1-2	TGTGCCAGCAGCGAACAGGGGGCGAGGGGCTACACCTTC	CASSEQGARGYTF
.	TRBV2	.	TRBJ1-2	TGTGCCAGCAGTCAGGGCCCAGGGCAACTCTATGGCTACACCTTC	CASSQGPGQLYGYTF
.	TRBV5-4	.	TRBJ1-2	TGTGCCAGCAGCTTCGGGGGGGCGGGGAACTATGGCTACACCTTC	CASSFGGAGNYGYTF
.	TRBV10-1	.	TRBJ2-5	TGCGCCAGCAGTTTTGACAGCCAAGAGACCCAGTACTTC	CASSFDSQETQYF
.	TRBV5-4	.	TRBJ2-5	TGTGCCAGCACTGACAAAGGGGGAGAGACCCAGTACTTC	CASTDKGGETQYF
.	TRBV12-5	TRBD1	TRBJ1-1	TGTGCTAGTGGTTGGTACCCCGGGACAGGGGTTTGGGGCGAAGCTTTCTTT	CASGWYPGTGVWGEAFF
few	TRBV4-2	TRBD1	TRBJ1-1	TGTGCCAGCAGCCAGGACAGGGGGCTGCGGACTGAAGCTTTCTTT	CASSQDRGLRTEAFF
.	TRBV7-9	.	TRBJ2-1	TGTGCCAGCAGCCGACCGACTAGTGATGAGCAGTTCTTC	CASSRPTSDEQFF
.	TRBV7-3	.	TRBJ1-2	TGTGCCAGCAGCTTAACGGGTGACAGCCAGTCTAACTATGGCTACACCTTC	CASSLTGDSQSNYGYTF
.	TRBV9	TRBD1	TRBJ1-1	TGTGCCAGCAGCAGATGGACAGGGAGCACTGAAGCTTTCTTT	CASSRWTGSTEAFF
.	TRBV5-4	TRBD2	TRBJ2-1	TGTGCCAGCGTGGGGGGAGGGCAGGATGAGCAGTTCTTC	CASVGGGQDEQFF
.	TRBV19	.	TRBJ1-4	TGTGCCAGTAGTATGGAAGGGACACTAAATGAAAAACTGTTTTTT	CASSMEGTLNEKLFF
.	TRBV27	.	TRBJ2-2	TGTGCCAGCATCCACCGGTTCACCGGGGAGCTGTTTTTT	CASIHRFTGELFF
.	TRBV28	TRBD1	TRBJ1-2	TGTGCCAGCAGTTTATACGGGGGACAGAGCTATGGCTACACCTTC	CASSLYGGQSYGYTF